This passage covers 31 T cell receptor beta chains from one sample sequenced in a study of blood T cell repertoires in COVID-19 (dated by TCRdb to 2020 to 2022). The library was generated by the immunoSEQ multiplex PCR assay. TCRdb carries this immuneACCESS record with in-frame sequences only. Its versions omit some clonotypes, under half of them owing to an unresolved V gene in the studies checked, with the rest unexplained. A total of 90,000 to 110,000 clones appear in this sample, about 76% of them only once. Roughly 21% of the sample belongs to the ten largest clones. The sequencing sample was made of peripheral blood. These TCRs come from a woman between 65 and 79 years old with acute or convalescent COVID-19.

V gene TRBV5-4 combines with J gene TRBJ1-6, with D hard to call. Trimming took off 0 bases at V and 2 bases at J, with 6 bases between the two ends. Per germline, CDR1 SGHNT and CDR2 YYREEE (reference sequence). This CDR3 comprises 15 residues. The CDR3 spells CASSLDSPYNSPLHF. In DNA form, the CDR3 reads TGTGCCAGCAGCTTGGACAGTCCCTATAATTCACCCCTCCACTTT.

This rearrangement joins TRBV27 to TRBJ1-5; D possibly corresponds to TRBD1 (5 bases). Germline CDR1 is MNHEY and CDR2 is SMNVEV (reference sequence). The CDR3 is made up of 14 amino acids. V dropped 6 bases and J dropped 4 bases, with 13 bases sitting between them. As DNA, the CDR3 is TGTGCCAGCAGGGCAGGGTTTCCAAATCAGCCCCAGCATTTT. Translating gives CASRAGFPNQPQHF.

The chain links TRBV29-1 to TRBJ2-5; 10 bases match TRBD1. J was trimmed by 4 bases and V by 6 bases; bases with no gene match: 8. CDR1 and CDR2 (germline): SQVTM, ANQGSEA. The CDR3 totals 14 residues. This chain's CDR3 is CSVRRDRGGETQYF. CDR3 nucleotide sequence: TGCAGCGTCCGCCGGGACAGGGGAGGAGAGACCCAGTACTTC. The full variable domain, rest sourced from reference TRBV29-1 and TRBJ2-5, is SAVISQKPSRDICQRGTSLTIQCQVDSQVTMMFWYRQQPGQSLTLIATANQGSEATYESGFVIDKFPISRPNLTFSTLTVSNMSPEDSSIYLCSVRRDRGGETQYFGPGTRLLVL.

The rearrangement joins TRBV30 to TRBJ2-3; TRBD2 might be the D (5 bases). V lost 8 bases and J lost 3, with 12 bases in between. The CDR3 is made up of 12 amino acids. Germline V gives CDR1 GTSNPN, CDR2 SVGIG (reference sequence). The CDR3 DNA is TGTGCCCGCGGCGAGCGGACAGATACGCAGTATTTT. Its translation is CARGERTDTQYF.

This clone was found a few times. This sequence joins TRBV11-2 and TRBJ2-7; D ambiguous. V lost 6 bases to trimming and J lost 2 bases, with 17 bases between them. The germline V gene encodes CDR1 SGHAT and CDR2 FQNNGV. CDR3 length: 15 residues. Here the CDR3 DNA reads TGTGCCAGCAGTCTAGGCGTCGGTGCCGCCTACGAGCAGTACTTC. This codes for CASSLGVGAAYEQYF.

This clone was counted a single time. The CDR3 DNA follows: TGTGCCAGCAGTCTACAGGGGACGTATGGCTACACCTTC. This codes for CASSLQGTYGYTF. The gene calls are TRBV7-9 and TRBJ1-2; TRBD1 matches 7 bases. CDR3 length equals 13 residues. The germline V gene has CDR1 SEHNR and CDR2 FQNEAQ (reference sequence). J was trimmed by 5 bases and V by 6 bases; bases with no gene match: 6.

The CDR3 here is CASSKTDTIDYGYTF. In DNA, the CDR3 is TGTGCCAGCTCGAAGACCGACACGATTGACTATGGCTACACCTTC. The chain carries TRBV18 and TRBJ1-2; D ambiguous. The germline gives CDR1 KGHSH, CDR2 LQKENI. The CDR3 runs to 15 residues. The germline V and J ends were trimmed by 6 bases and 3 bases, with 17 bases remaining between them.

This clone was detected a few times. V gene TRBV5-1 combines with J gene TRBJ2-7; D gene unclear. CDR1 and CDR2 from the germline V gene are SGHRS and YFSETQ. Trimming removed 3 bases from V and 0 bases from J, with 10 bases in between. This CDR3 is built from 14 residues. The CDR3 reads CASSSEATSYEQYF. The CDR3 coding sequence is TGCGCCAGCAGCTCCGAGGCAACCTCCTACGAGCAGTACTTC.

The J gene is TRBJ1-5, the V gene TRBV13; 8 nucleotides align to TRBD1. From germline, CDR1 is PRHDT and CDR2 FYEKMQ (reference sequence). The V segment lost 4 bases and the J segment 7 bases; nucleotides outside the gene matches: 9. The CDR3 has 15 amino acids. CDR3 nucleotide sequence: TGTGCCAGCAGCTCGGGACAGGCACCTGGGCAGCCCCAGCATTTT. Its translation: CASSSGQAPGQPQHF.

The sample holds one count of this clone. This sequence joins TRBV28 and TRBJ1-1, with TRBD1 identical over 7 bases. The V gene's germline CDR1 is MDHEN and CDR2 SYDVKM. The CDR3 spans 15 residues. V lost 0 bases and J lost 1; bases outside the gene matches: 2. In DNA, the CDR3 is TGTGCCAGCAGTTTATGGGCAGGGGGGAACACTGAAGCTTTCTTT. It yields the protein CASSLWAGGNTEAFF.

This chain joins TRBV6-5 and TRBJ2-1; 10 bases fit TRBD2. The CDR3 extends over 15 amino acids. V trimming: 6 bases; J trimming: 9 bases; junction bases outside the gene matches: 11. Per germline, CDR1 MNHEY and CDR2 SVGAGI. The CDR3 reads CASSRPSGGASEQFF. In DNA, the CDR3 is TGTGCCAGCAGCCGGCCTAGCGGGGGTGCAAGTGAGCAGTTCTTC.

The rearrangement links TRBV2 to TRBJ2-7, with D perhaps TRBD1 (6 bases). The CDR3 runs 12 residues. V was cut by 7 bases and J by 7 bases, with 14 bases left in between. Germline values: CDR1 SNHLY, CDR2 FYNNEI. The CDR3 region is CASNPRGREQYF. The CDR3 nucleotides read TGTGCCAGCAACCCCAGGGGAAGGGAGCAGTACTTC. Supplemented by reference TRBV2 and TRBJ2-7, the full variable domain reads EPEVTQTPSHQVTQMGQEVILRCVPISNHLYFYWYRQILGQKVEFLVSFYNNEISEKSEIFDDQFSVERPDGSNFTLKIRSTKLEDSAMYFCASNPRGREQYFGPGTRLTVT.

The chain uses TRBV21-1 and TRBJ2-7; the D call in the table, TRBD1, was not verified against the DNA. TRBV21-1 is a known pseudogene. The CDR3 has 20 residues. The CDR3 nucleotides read TGTGCCAGCAGCCACATACGCTTAATCCCGGGACAGACGTCACCCTACGAGCAGTACTTC. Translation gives CASSHIRLIPGQTSPYEQYF.

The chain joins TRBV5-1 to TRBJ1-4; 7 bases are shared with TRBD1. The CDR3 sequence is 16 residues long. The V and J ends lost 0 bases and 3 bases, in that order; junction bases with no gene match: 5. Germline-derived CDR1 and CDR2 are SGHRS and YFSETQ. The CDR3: CASSLAGTVANEKLFF. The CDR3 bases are TGCGCCAGCAGCTTGGCCGGGACAGTAGCTAATGAAAAACTGTTTTTT.

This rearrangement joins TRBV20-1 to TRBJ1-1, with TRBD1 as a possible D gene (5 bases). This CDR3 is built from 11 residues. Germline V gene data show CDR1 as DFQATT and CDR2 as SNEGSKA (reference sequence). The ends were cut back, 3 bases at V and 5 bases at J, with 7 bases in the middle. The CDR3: CSASQGTEAFF. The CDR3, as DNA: TGCAGTGCTAGCCAGGGTACTGAAGCTTTCTTT.

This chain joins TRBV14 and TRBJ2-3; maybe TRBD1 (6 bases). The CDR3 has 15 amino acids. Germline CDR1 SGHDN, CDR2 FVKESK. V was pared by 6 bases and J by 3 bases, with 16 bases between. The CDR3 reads CASSQTGTTTDTQYF. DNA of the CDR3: TGTGCCAGCAGTCAGACCGGGACAACAACAGATACGCAGTATTTT.

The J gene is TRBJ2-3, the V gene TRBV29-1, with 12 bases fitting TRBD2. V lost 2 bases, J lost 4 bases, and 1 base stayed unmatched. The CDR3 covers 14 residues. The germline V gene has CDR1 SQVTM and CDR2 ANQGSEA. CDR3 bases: TGCAGCGTTGAACTAGCGGGGGGGCCAGATACGCAGTATTTT. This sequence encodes CSVELAGGPDTQYF.

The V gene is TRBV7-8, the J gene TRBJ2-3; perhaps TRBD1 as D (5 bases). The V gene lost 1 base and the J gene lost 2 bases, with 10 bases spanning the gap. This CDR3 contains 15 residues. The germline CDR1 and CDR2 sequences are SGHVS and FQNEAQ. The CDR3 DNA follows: TGTGCCAGCAGCTTAGTTCAGGGTTTCACAGATACGCAGTATTTT. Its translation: CASSLVQGFTDTQYF.

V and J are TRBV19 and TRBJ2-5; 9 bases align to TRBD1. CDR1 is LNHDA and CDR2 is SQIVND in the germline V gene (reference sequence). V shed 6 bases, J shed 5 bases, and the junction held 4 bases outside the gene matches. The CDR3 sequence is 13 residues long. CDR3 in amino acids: CASRQGAGETQYF. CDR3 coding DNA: TGTGCCAGTAGACAGGGGGCGGGGGAGACCCAGTACTTC.

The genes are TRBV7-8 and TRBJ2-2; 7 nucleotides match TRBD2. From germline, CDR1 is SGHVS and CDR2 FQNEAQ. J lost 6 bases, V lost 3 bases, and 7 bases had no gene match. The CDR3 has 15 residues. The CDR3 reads CASSLVLRGAGELFF. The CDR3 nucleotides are TGTGCCAGCAGCTTGGTCCTACGGGGGGCCGGGGAGCTGTTTTTT.

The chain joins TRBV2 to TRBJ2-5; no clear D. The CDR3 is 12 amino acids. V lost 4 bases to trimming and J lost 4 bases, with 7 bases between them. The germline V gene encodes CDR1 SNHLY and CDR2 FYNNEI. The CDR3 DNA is TGTGCCAGCAGTGCCCTAAGAGAGACCCAGTACTTC. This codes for CASSALRETQYF.

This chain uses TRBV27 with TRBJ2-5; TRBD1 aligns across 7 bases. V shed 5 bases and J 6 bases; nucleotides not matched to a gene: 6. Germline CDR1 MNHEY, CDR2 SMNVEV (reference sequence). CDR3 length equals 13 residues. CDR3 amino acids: CASSQRQGQTQYF. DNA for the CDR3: TGTGCCAGCAGTCAGCGACAGGGACAGACCCAGTACTTC.

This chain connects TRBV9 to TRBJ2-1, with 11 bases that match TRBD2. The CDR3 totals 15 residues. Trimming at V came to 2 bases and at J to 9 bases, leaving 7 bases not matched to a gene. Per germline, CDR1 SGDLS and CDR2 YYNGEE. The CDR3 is CASSVSSGGAGEQFF. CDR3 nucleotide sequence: TGTGCCAGCAGCGTCAGTAGCGGGGGGGCAGGTGAGCAGTTCTTC.

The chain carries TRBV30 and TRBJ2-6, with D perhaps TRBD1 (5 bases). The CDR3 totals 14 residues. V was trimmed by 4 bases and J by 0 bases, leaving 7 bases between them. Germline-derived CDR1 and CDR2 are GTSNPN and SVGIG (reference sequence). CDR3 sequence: CAWNRISGANVLTF. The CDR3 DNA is TGTGCCTGGAACAGGATCTCTGGGGCCAACGTCCTGACTTTC.

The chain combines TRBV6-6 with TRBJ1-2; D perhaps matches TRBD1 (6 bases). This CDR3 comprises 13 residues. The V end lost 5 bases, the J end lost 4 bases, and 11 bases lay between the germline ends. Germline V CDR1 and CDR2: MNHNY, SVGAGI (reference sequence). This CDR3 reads CASSRTALYGYTF. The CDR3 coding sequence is TGTGCCAGCAGTAGGACAGCGCTCTATGGCTACACCTTC.

The CDR3 DNA sequence: TGTGCCAGCAGCCCGCGGACAGGTCGGAATGAAAAACTGTTTTTT. Translating it yields CASSPRTGRNEKLFF. V usage is TRBV7-9 and J usage is TRBJ1-4, with 7 bases lining up with TRBD1. This CDR3 is 15 amino acids long. Losses at the gene ends were 5 bases for V and 5 bases for J; bases not matched to a gene: 8. Germline CDR1 is SEHNR and CDR2 is FQNEAQ (reference sequence).

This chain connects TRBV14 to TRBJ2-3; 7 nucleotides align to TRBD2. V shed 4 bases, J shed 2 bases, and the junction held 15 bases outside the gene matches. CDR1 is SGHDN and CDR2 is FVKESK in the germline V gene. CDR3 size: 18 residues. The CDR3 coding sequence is TGTGCCAGCAGCCCCTACATCGGGAGCGGGGTGGCCACAGATACGCAGTATTTT. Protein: CASSPYIGSGVATDTQYF.

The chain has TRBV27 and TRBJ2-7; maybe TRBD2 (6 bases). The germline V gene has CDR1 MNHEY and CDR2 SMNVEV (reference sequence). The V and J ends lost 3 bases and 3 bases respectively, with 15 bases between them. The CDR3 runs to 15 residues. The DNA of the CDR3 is TGTGCCAGCAGTTTGGAATACGGGGGTAACTACGAGCAGTACTTC. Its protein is CASSLEYGGNYEQYF.

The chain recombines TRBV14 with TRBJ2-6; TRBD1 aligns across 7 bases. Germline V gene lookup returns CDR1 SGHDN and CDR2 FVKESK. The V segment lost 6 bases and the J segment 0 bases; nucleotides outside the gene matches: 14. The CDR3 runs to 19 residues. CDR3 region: CASRQQGIGLSSGANVLTF. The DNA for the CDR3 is TGTGCCAGCAGACAACAGGGGATTGGGCTTAGCTCTGGGGCCAACGTCCTGACTTTC. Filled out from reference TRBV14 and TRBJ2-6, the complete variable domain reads EAGVTQFPSHSVIEKGQTVTLRCDPISGHDNLYWYRRVMGKEIKFLLHFVKESKQDESGMPNNRFLAERTGGTYSTLKVQPAELEDSGVYFCASRQQGIGLSSGANVLTFGAGSRLTVL.

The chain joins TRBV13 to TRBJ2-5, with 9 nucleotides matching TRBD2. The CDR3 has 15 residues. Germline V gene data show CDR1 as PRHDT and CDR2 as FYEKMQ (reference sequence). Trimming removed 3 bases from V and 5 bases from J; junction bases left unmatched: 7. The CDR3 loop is CASSFQRGAVETQYF. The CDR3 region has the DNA TGTGCCAGCAGCTTCCAGCGGGGGGCCGTGGAGACCCAGTACTTC.

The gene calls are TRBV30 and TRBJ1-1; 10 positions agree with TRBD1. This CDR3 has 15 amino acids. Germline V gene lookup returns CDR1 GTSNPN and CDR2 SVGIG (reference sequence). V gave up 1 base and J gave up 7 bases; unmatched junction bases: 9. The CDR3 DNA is TGTGCCTGGAGTGCATGGGGACAGGGGACGCTTGAAGCTTTCTTT. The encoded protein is CAWSAWGQGTLEAFF.